Presented here are 3 T cell receptor beta chains from one specimen sequenced in a study of cytomegalovirus exposure and HLA in healthy donors. Some clones are missing from TCRdb's copy, which holds only in-frame ones; the method was immunoSEQ multiplex PCR. The data contain about 240,000 clones, more than 75% of them singletons. The material sequenced was PBMCs. The origin of the receptors is a man between 18 and 29 years old in good health and CMV-seronegative.

The chain's CDR3 is CASRPGSEKLFF. The DNA of the CDR3 is TGTGCAAGTCGCCCAGGATCTGAAAAACTGTTTTTT. This chain links TRBV12-2 with TRBJ1-4; TRBD1, the D gene given by the table, was not confirmed from the DNA. TRBV12-2 is reported as a pseudogene. This CDR3 region has 12 residues.

This chain links TRBV19 with TRBJ1-1; D remains unclear. Trimming took off 6 bases at V and 4 bases at J, with 9 bases between the two ends. This CDR3 has 12 residues. Germline CDR1 reads LNHDA; CDR2 reads SQIVND (reference sequence). The CDR3 DNA reads TGTGCCAGTAGATCGGGTGGCACTGAAGCTTTCTTT. The encoded protein is CASRSGGTEAFF.

The J gene is TRBJ2-1, the V gene TRBV4-3; TRBD2 might be the D (5 bases). Germline CDR1 LGHNA, CDR2 YSLEER. This CDR3 region has 13 residues. V lost 2 bases, J lost 8 bases, and 10 bases lay in between. The CDR3 reads CASSQSTGDEQFF. CDR3 coding DNA: TGCGCCAGCAGCCAATCAACCGGGGATGAGCAGTTCTTC.